This T cell receptor beta chain was retrieved from a study of T cells in Graves' hyperthyroidism and ophthalmopathy. As for the study in general: Before treatment of any kind, peripheral blood was taken at initial diagnosis.

The germline CDR1 and CDR2 sequences are GTSNPN and SVGIG (reference sequence). The ends were cut back, 3 bases at V and 2 bases at J, with 9 bases in the middle. The CDR3 spans 13 residues. RNA transcripts were the template for amplifying TCR beta CDR3 regions. First-round RT-PCR targeting the TCR CDR3 was performed with the HTBI primer set. TCRdb reprocessed the multiplex PCR reads with MiXCR, giving one entry per CDR3 protein. This sample has about 640,000 distinct CDR3 sequences, with under 25% found just once. Notes on the study in general: Blood shared most expanded thyroid clonotypes above 0.001.

About this clonotype itself: Its antigen is as yet unknown.

Uncontrolled infection, other autoimmune disease, pregnancy or lactation excluded patients. The genes are TRBV30 and TRBJ2-3, with D uncertain. This sequence originates from a man aged 30 to 39 with Graves' ophthalmopathy. Sequences were obtained from blood. CDR3 loop: CAWRGADTDTQYF. The CDR3 DNA reads TGTGCCTGGAGGGGTGCGGACACAGATACGCAGTATTTT.